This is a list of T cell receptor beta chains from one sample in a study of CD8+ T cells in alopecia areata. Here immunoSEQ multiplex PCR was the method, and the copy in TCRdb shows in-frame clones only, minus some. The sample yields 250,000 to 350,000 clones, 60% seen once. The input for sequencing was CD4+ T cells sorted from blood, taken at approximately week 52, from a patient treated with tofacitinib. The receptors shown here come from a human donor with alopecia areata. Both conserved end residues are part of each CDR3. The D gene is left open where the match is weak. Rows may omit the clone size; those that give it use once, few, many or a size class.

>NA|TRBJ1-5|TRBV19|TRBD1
TGTGCCACCAAGACAGGGGATTATAGCAATCAGCCCCAGCATTTT
CATKTGDYSNQPQHF
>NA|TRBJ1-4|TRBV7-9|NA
TGTGCTATCCCCACCTCAAGGGAAAAACTGTTTTTT
CAIPTSREKLFF
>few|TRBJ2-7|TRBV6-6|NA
TGTGCCAGCAGTTACCAAGGAATTCCCTACGAGCAGTACTTC
CASSYQGIPYEQYF
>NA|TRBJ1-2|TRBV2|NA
TGTGCCAGCAGTCAAGGACTGGGCTATGGCTACACCTTC
CASSQGLGYGYTF
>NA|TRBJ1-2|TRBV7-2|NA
TGTGCCAGCAGCTTAGACAGGGTGCTCTATGGCTACACCTTC
CASSLDRVLYGYTF
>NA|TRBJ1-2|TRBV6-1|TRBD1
TGTGCCAGCAGTGAACCCGACAGGGAGGGCTACACCTTC
CASSEPDREGYTF
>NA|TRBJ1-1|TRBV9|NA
TGTGCCAGCTCCAAAGGAGCGGGGGCGGCTGCAGCTTTCTTT
CASSKGAGAAAAFF
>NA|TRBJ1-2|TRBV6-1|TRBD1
TGTGCCAGCAGTGATACCCGAACAGGGGGCATAGGTGGCTACACCTTC
CASSDTRTGGIGGYTF
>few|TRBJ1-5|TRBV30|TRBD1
TGTGCCTGGGGGACAGGGAATCAGCCCCAGCATTTT
CAWGTGNQPQHF
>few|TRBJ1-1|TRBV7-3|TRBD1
TGTGCCAGCAGCCAGACAGGGTTTGCTGAAGCTTTCTTT
CASSQTGFAEAFF
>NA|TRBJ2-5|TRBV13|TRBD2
TGTGCCAGCAGCCCGCGGGGGGCGGGGCCCCTTTCTGAGACCCAGTACTTC
CASSPRGAGPLSETQYF
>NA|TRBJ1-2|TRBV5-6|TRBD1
TGTGCCAGCAGGAGGACAGGCTATGGCTACACCTTC
CASRRTGYGYTF
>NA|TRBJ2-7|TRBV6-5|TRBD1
TGTGCCAGTCGGACAGGGCCTTCACCCTACGAGCAGTACTTC
CASRTGPSPYEQYF
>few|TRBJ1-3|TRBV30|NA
TGTGCCTGGGCACGACTGGCCTCTGGAAACACCATATATTTT
CAWARLASGNTIYF
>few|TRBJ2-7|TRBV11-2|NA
TGTGCCAGCAGCTTGGGGCGGGGCCCCGCCTACGAGCAGTACTTC
CASSLGRGPAYEQYF
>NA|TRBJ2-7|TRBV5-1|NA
TGCGCCAGCAGCTTGGAAGTCACCGACTACGAGCAGTACTTC
CASSLEVTDYEQYF
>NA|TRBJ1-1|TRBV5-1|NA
TGCGCCAGCAGCTTCGACAGGAGTGCGGCTTTCTTT
CASSFDRSAAFF
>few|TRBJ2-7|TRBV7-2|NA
TGTGCCAGCAGCATAACCGACGGGGGAGGCGAGCAGTACTTC
CASSITDGGGEQYF
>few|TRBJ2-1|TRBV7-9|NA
TGTGCCAGCAGCCTTACGCCGAGCTCCTACAATGAGCAGTTCTTC
CASSLTPSSYNEQFF